The 32 T cell receptor beta chains presented below share a single source sample, sequenced in a study of cytomegalovirus exposure and HLA in healthy donors. PCR primers comprised 60 Vbeta and 13 Jbeta primers. Sequencing used immunoSEQ multiplex PCR; TCRdb keeps in-frame clones, though not all of them. In all, the sample yields tens of thousands of clones. The sequencing input was PBMCs. Receptors were obtained from a man aged 25-45 years in good health and CMV-seropositive.

This chain uses TRBV30 with TRBJ1-5, with 7 positions matching TRBD1. This CDR3 spans 19 amino acids. Germline-derived CDR1 and CDR2 are GTSNPN and SVGIG (reference sequence). J lost 0 bases, V lost 2 bases, and 16 bases had no gene match. The CDR3 sequence is CAWSSTQGRGGISNQPQHF. In DNA form, the CDR3 reads TGTGCCTGGAGTTCGACACAGGGGCGGGGGGGTATTAGCAATCAGCCCCAGCATTTT.

The V call is TRBV5-1, the J call TRBJ2-3; a possible D gene is TRBD2 (6 bases). V gave up 0 bases and J gave up 4 bases, with 12 bases separating them. Germline V gene data show CDR1 as SGHRS and CDR2 as YFSETQ. There are 15 residues in the CDR3. CDR3 in DNA: TGCGCCAGCAGCTTGGCCGTGGGACTGGCAGATACGCAGTATTTT. Amino acid sequence: CASSLAVGLADTQYF.

This chain joins TRBV19 and TRBJ1-5; no reliable D call. The germline CDR1 and CDR2 sequences are LNHDA and SQIVND (reference sequence). The V gene lost 1 base and the J gene lost 1 base, with 5 bases spanning the gap. The CDR3 covers 14 residues. The CDR3 nucleotides are TGTGCCAGTAGTATAGCGGGAAGCAATCAGCCCCAGCATTTT. Its translation: CASSIAGSNQPQHF.

The genes are TRBV27 and TRBJ2-1; 8 positions agree with TRBD2. The V gene end was trimmed by 5 bases and the J gene end by 9 bases; junction bases not matched to a gene: 12. Per germline, CDR1 MNHEY and CDR2 SMNVEV (reference sequence). The CDR3 length is 15 residues. The CDR3 nucleotides are TGTGCCAGCAGTCCAGCGGGAGCGCAGGGTGGTGAGCAGTTCTTC. Translated: CASSPAGAQGGEQFF.

The chain is built from TRBV14 and TRBJ2-5; the match to TRBD1 covers 7 bases. The CDR3 extends over 13 amino acids. Unmatched junction bases numbered 2, after V lost 2 bases and J lost 5 bases. Germline CDR1 reads SGHDN; CDR2 reads FVKESK. The CDR3 DNA reads TGTGCCAGCAGCCAAAACAGGGGCGAGACCCAGTACTTC. It specifies CASSQNRGETQYF.

V usage is TRBV9 and J usage is TRBJ1-2; TRBD1 matches at 10 bases. The V gene end was trimmed by 5 bases and the J gene end by 8 bases; junction bases not matched to a gene: 6. CDR3 length: 13 amino acids. Germline V gene data show CDR1 as SGDLS and CDR2 as YYNGEE. CDR3 DNA sequence: TGTGCCAGCAGAGATGGGACAGGGGTCGGCTACACCTTC. Encoded protein: CASRDGTGVGYTF.

This chain links TRBV19 with TRBJ2-1; TRBD1 is a possible D gene (6 bases). With 3 bases removed from V and 12 bases from J, the gap between germline ends came to 12 bases. Germline V CDR1 and CDR2: LNHDA, SQIVND (reference sequence). This CDR3 region has 12 residues. CDR3: CASSIVRGVQFF. CDR3 nucleotides: TGTGCCAGTAGTATCGTCAGGGGCGTGCAGTTCTTC.

The chain uses TRBV6-6 and TRBJ1-1; no definite D call. This CDR3 is built from 14 residues. Trimming cost V 8 bases and J 0 bases, with 13 bases left between them. Germline CDR1 and CDR2: MNHNY and SVGAGI (reference sequence). CDR3 in amino acids: CASVLRVMNTEAFF. CDR3 bases: TGTGCCAGCGTCCTGAGGGTAATGAACACTGAAGCTTTCTTT.

This rearrangement joins TRBV7-9 to TRBJ1-2; D remains unclear. The CDR3 length is 15 residues. The germline V gene has CDR1 SEHNR and CDR2 FQNEAQ (reference sequence). Trimming took 5 bases from V and 0 from J, leaving 13 bases between them. CDR3 loop: CASSRRDSANYGYTF. Here the CDR3 DNA reads TGTGCCAGCAGCCGACGGGATTCAGCTAACTATGGCTACACCTTC.

The chain employs TRBV7-9 and TRBJ2-5; TRBD2 matches at 8 bases. The CDR3 extends over 13 amino acids. V gave up 8 bases and J gave up 4 bases; unmatched junction bases: 6. Germline V gene sequence: CDR1 SEHNR, CDR2 FQNEAQ (reference sequence). CDR3 protein: CASRSGAVETQYF. CDR3 bases: TGTGCCAGCCGTAGCGGGGCCGTAGAGACCCAGTACTTC.

V is TRBV2 and J is TRBJ2-7; D is ambiguous. Trimming removed 3 bases from V and 0 bases from J, with 12 bases in between. Per the germline V gene, CDR1 is SNHLY and CDR2 is FYNNEI. There are 15 residues in the CDR3. CDR3 amino acids: CASSDGFVSSYEQYF. The CDR3 DNA reads TGTGCCAGCAGTGACGGGTTTGTCAGCTCCTACGAGCAGTACTTC.

The chain links TRBV30 to TRBJ2-1; D uncertain. This CDR3 is built from 18 residues. Trimming took off 4 bases at V and 6 bases at J, with 28 bases between the two ends. Per the germline V gene, CDR1 is GTSNPN and CDR2 is SVGIG (reference sequence). CDR3 in amino acids: CAWKAARLGSRLVNEQFF. CDR3 DNA: TGTGCCTGGAAAGCCGCTCGACTGGGTAGCCGCTTAGTCAATGAGCAGTTCTTC.

This chain links TRBV5-6 with TRBJ1-2; D not resolved. This CDR3 comprises 12 residues. Germline V gene data show CDR1 as SGHDT and CDR2 as YYEEEE. Trimming shortened V by 0 bases and J by 8 bases, and 8 bases separated the two germline ends. The CDR3 DNA reads TGTGCCAGCAGCTTGGGACAAGGAGGCTACACCTTC. Encoded protein: CASSLGQGGYTF. Based on the CDR3 plus reference TRBV5-6 and TRBJ1-2, the full variable domain is DAGVTQSPTHLIKTRGQQVTLRCSPKSGHDTVSWYQQALGQGPQFIFQYYEEEERQRGNFPDRFSGHQFPNYSSELNVNALLLGDSALYLCASSLGQGGYTFGSGTRLTVV.

The rearrangement uses TRBV5-1 and TRBJ1-2; D remains unclear. The V and J ends lost 3 bases and 4 bases respectively, with 10 bases between them. The germline V gene encodes CDR1 SGHRS and CDR2 YFSETQ. The CDR3 length is 13 residues. The CDR3 loop reads CASSYEDSYGYTF. Written as DNA, the CDR3 is TGCGCCAGCAGCTACGAGGATTCCTATGGCTACACCTTC.

The V call is TRBV7-3, the J call TRBJ2-7, with D possibly matching TRBD2 (6 bases). The germline V and J ends were trimmed by 5 bases and 8 bases, with 16 bases remaining between them. CDR3 length: 13 amino acids. Germline V CDR1 and CDR2: SGHTA, FQGTGA. In nucleotides, the CDR3 is TGTGCCAGCAGCCCCTGGCCCGGGAGTCAGCAGTACTTC. As protein: CASSPWPGSQQYF.

The rearrangement uses TRBV4-1 and TRBJ2-7; 8 nucleotides match TRBD2. This CDR3 contains 15 residues. V dropped 4 bases and J dropped 3; count of bases not matched to a gene: 8. Germline lookup yields CDR1 MGHRA and CDR2 YSYEKL. CDR3 nucleotides: TGCGCCAGCAGCCCGGGGGCGGCGGGAGGCTACGAGCAGTACTTC. Translated, it gives CASSPGAAGGYEQYF.

The rearrangement uses TRBV30 and TRBJ2-1, with 9 nucleotides matching TRBD2. V was pared by 3 bases and J by 1 base, with 7 bases of the junction left unmatched. The CDR3 has 16 residues. CDR1 is GTSNPN and CDR2 is SVGIG in the germline V gene (reference sequence). The CDR3 sequence: CAWSTGTSMSYNEQFF. CDR3 DNA: TGTGCCTGGAGCACCGGGACTAGCATGTCCTACAATGAGCAGTTCTTC.

This chain connects TRBV7-3 to TRBJ2-3; D is ambiguous. The germline V gene has CDR1 SGHTA and CDR2 FQGTGA. This CDR3 contains 13 residues. The V end was cut by 0 bases, the J end by 4 bases, with 5 bases between. CDR3 bases: TGTGCCAGCAGCTTAACGAGCCCAGATACGCAGTATTTT. The encoded protein is CASSLTSPDTQYF.

The J gene is TRBJ2-2, the V gene TRBV27; a possible D gene is TRBD1 (5 bases). Germline CDR1 is MNHEY and CDR2 is SMNVEV (reference sequence). V lost 5 bases and J lost 4, with 11 bases in between. The CDR3 extends over 14 amino acids. Here the CDR3 DNA reads TGTGCCAGCAGTCCCCAGGGCAGCACCGGGGAGCTGTTTTTT. Its protein is CASSPQGSTGELFF.

The J gene is TRBJ1-5, the V gene TRBV4-1, with D possibly TRBD1 on 6 matching bases. CDR3 size: 16 residues. The V end was cut by 4 bases, the J end by 1 base, with 14 bases between. CDR1 is MGHRA and CDR2 is YSYEKL in the germline V gene. The CDR3 sequence is CASSPQLDRSNQPQHF. CDR3 DNA sequence: TGCGCCAGCAGCCCCCAACTGGACAGAAGCAATCAGCCCCAGCATTTT.

V usage is TRBV11-2 and J usage is TRBJ1-4, with 7 nucleotides matching TRBD1. V lost 0 bases, J lost 6 bases, and 13 bases stayed unmatched. There are 18 residues in the CDR3. Germline V CDR1 and CDR2: SGHAT, FQNNGV. Here the CDR3 DNA reads TGTGCCAGCAGCTTAGATCTCTACGGCACAGGGGAGGATGAAAAACTGTTTTTT. Translation gives CASSLDLYGTGEDEKLFF.

J is TRBJ2-5 and V is TRBV6-1, with unresolved D. Germline assignment: CDR1 MNHNS and CDR2 SASEGT. CDR3 length equals 11 residues. V lost 7 bases to trimming and J lost 0 bases, with 3 bases between them. CDR3 region: CASTYQETQYF. CDR3 coding DNA: TGTGCCAGCACTTACCAAGAGACCCAGTACTTC.

V gene TRBV7-8 combines with J gene TRBJ1-5; a weak D match, TRBD1 (6 bases). Germline V lookup: CDR1 SGHVS, CDR2 FQNEAQ. The CDR3 consists of 16 residues. V was pared by 5 bases and J by 0 bases, with 14 bases between. CDR3 DNA: TGTGCCAGCAGCCTCGGGACACCTTATAGCAATCAGCCCCAGCATTTT. This sequence encodes CASSLGTPYSNQPQHF.

V usage is TRBV6-1 and J usage is TRBJ1-2, with D possibly being TRBD1 (5 bases). CDR3 length equals 16 residues. The V and J ends lost 3 bases and 1 base respectively, with 15 bases between them. The germline CDR1 and CDR2 sequences are MNHNS and SASEGT. CDR3 residues: CASSDGSGGFNYGYTF. CDR3 sequence (DNA): TGTGCCAGCAGTGATGGTTCGGGGGGGTTTAACTATGGCTACACCTTC.

The chain links TRBV7-6 to TRBJ2-1; TRBD1 agrees at 9 bases. V lost 5 bases and J lost 4; bases outside the gene matches: 9. The CDR3 length is 16 residues. The germline gives CDR1 SGHVS, CDR2 FNYEAQ. CDR3 nucleotides: TGTGCCAGCAGCCCACCCACAGGGGGCTTATACAATGAGCAGTTCTTC. It is translated as CASSPPTGGLYNEQFF.

The CDR3 DNA follows: TGTGCCAGCAGCTTTTCGGGGGGCCTCAATCAGCCCCAGCATTTT. Residues: CASSFSGGLNQPQHF. J is TRBJ1-5 and V is TRBV7-9; D perhaps matches TRBD1 (6 bases). Trimming left V 3 bases short and J 3 bases short, with 12 bases between. The V gene's germline CDR1 is SEHNR and CDR2 FQNEAQ (reference sequence). The CDR3 has 15 amino acids.

This chain joins TRBV4-2 and TRBJ2-3; TRBD2 aligns across 12 bases. CDR1 is LGHNA and CDR2 is YNFKEQ in the germline V gene. This CDR3 is 19 amino acids long. The ends lost 4 bases at V and 3 bases at J; junction bases unmatched: 14. The CDR3, as DNA: TGTGCCAGCAGCCCCCATGGACTAGCGGGGACGGGTGGGACAGATACGCAGTATTTT. This encodes CASSPHGLAGTGGTDTQYF.

This chain connects TRBV9 to TRBJ2-7, with D possibly matching TRBD1 (6 bases). The CDR3 is 13 amino acids. CDR1 is SGDLS, CDR2 YYNGEE, per germline. V dropped 4 bases and J dropped 3 bases, with 11 bases sitting between them. The CDR3: CASSFRDNYEQYF. DNA of the CDR3: TGTGCCAGCAGCTTCCGGGACAACTACGAGCAGTACTTC.

The chain employs TRBV19 and TRBJ2-6; possible D gene TRBD1, 5 bases. The CDR3 spans 15 residues. In germline, CDR1 is LNHDA, CDR2 SQIVND (reference sequence). Trimming stripped 3 bases from V and 0 bases from J, with 6 bases between. CDR3 in amino acids: CASSIQGSGANVLTF. The DNA for the CDR3 is TGTGCCAGTAGTATCCAGGGCTCTGGGGCCAACGTCCTGACTTTC.

The chain recombines TRBV30 with TRBJ2-7; 8 nucleotides line up with TRBD1. The CDR3 is made up of 13 amino acids. The trim removed 5 bases at V and 3 bases at J, leaving 6 bases unmatched. The V gene's germline CDR1 is GTSNPN and CDR2 SVGIG (reference sequence). CDR3 in amino acids: CAWGPGTGYEQYF. CDR3 nucleotides: TGTGCCTGGGGTCCCGGGACAGGCTACGAGCAGTACTTC.

V and J are TRBV19 and TRBJ1-5; no reliable D call. Trimming took off 4 bases at V and 5 bases at J, with 9 bases between the two ends. There are 13 residues in the CDR3. From germline, CDR1 is LNHDA and CDR2 SQIVND (reference sequence). For the CDR3, the DNA is TGTGCCAGTAGTACCTATTACCATCAGCCCCAGCATTTT. Protein: CASSTYYHQPQHF. The full variable domain, its missing parts supplied by reference TRBV19 and TRBJ1-5, is DGGITQSPKYLFRKEGQNVTLSCEQNLNHDAMYWYRQDPGQGLRLIYYSQIVNDFQKGDIAEGYSVSREKKESFPLTVTSAQKNPTAFYLCASSTYYHQPQHFGDGTRLSIL.

The chain links TRBV2 to TRBJ2-4; no clear D gene. The V and J ends lost 1 base and 15 bases respectively, with 10 bases between them. The CDR3 sequence is 11 residues long. Germline assignment: CDR1 SNHLY and CDR2 FYNNEI. The CDR3 loop reads CASSEGLGSYF. The CDR3 DNA sequence: TGTGCCAGCAGTGAAGGACTCGGGTCGTACTTC.